A selection of T cell receptor beta chains follows, all from one sample in a study of T cells in Graves' hyperthyroidism and ophthalmopathy. TCRdb fed the multiplex PCR reads into MiXCR, producing one record per CDR3 protein. The sample lists more than 450,000 distinct CDR3 sequences; about 20% were seen once. The material sequenced was blood. These receptors originate from a man aged 35-49 years with Graves' ophthalmopathy. Each CDR3 is given with its conserved first and last residue. Fields, in order: V gene, clone size, J gene, D gene, CDR3 protein, CDR3 DNA. D genes are given only for firm matches. The size of a clone is reported for some rows only, either as once, few or many, or as a class for expanded clones.

TRBV6-1	few	TRBJ2-7	.	CASRVGQSSYEQYF	TGTGCCAGCAGAGTAGGACAGAGCTCCTACGAGCAGTACTTC
TRBV7-8	many	TRBJ2-1	TRBD2	CASSLEGLAVYNEQFF	TGTGCCAGCAGCTTGGAGGGACTAGCGGTCTACAATGAGCAGTTCTTC
TRBV5-6	.	TRBJ1-1	.	CASSAQTVYFEASF	TGTGCCAGCAGCGCCCAGACAGTGTACTTTGAAGCTTCCTTT
TRBV3-1	.	TRBJ2-2	TRBD2	CASSLRLAGGANTGELFF	TGTGCCAGCAGCCTTCGACTAGCGGGGGGCGCGAACACCGGGGAGCTGTTTTTT
TRBV7-9	many	TRBJ2-7	TRBD1	CASSSLRDRNFHEQYF	TGTGCCAGCAGCTCTCTCCGGGACAGAAACTTCCACGAGCAGTACTTC
TRBV4-1	.	TRBJ1-5	.	CASSQDPFRPQHF	TGCGCCAGCAGCCAAGACCCCTTTCGGCCCCAGCATTTT
TRBV19	few	TRBJ2-7	.	CASSTNKGPAYEQYF	TGTGCCAGTAGTACCAACAAAGGACCAGCCTACGAGCAGTACTTC
TRBV5-1	many	TRBJ2-7	TRBD1	CASSLETGARQYF	TGCGCCAGCAGCTTGGAGACAGGGGCTCGACAGTACTTC
TRBV3-1	many	TRBJ1-5	.	CASSPLGGAQHF	TGTGCCAGCAGCCCCTTAGGAGGGGCCCAGCATTTT
TRBV6-2/TRBV6-3	few	TRBJ2-7	.	CASSSVEQVYEQYF	TGTGCCAGCAGTTCCGTCGAACAGGTCTACGAGCAGTACTTC
TRBV11-2	many	TRBJ1-5	.	CASSLGQGPNQPQHF	TGTGCCAGCAGCTTAGGTCAGGGGCCTAATCAGCCCCAGCATTTT
TRBV2	.	TRBJ2-7	TRBD2	CASSERGLAGGPYF	TGTGCCAGCAGTGAAAGAGGACTAGCGGGGGGGCCGTACTTC
TRBV12-3/TRBV12-4	many	TRBJ2-5	TRBD2	CASSFAGGGETQYF	TGTGCCAGCAGTTTCGCGGGAGGAGGAGAGACCCAGTACTTC
TRBV28	many	TRBJ1-1	.	CASSLKRIEAFF	TGTGCCAGCAGTTTAAAGCGGATTGAAGCTTTCTTT
TRBV7-9	.	TRBJ2-2	.	CASSLPYGGELFF	TGTGCCAGCAGCCTACCGTATGGAGGGGAGCTGTTTTTT
TRBV5-5	many	TRBJ1-2	TRBD1	CASSSTGAHNYGYTF	TGTGCCAGCAGCTCGACAGGGGCCCACAACTATGGCTACACCTTC
TRBV12-5	.	TRBJ1-6	.	CASGLVRNSPLHF	TGTGCTAGTGGTTTGGTTCGGAATTCACCCCTCCACTTT
TRBV6-1	many	TRBJ1-5	TRBD1	CASSQGGHQPQHF	TGTGCCAGCAGTCAAGGGGGCCACCAGCCCCAGCATTTT
TRBV6-1	many	TRBJ1-1	.	CASSYEQTTEAFF	TGTGCCAGCAGTTACGAACAGACCACTGAAGCTTTCTTT
TRBV20-1	.	TRBJ1-1	TRBD1	CSASGGGTEAFF	TGCAGTGCTTCAGGGGGGGGCACTGAAGCTTTCTTT
TRBV7-3	.	TRBJ2-2	TRBD1	CASSLTGGAGPGELFF	TGTGCCAGCAGTCTTACAGGGGGCGCGGGCCCCGGGGAGCTGTTTTTT
TRBV6-1	few	TRBJ1-1	.	CASSTGLWNTEAFF	TGTGCCAGCAGTACCGGTCTATGGAACACTGAAGCTTTCTTT
TRBV7-8	many	TRBJ1-1	.	CASIAGVEAFF	TGTGCCAGCATTGCGGGGGTGGAAGCTTTCTTT
TRBV20-1	few	TRBJ2-3	TRBD2	CSASWTSGVTDTQYF	TGCAGTGCTTCCTGGACTAGCGGAGTCACAGATACGCAGTATTTT
TRBV30	few	TRBJ1-4	TRBD1	CAWSRPTGGAEKLFF	TGTGCCTGGAGTCGACCAACAGGGGGCGCGGAAAAACTGTTTTTT
TRBV5-6	many	TRBJ2-1	.	CASSLNLQPNEQFF	TGTGCCAGCAGCTTAAACCTACAGCCCAATGAGCAGTTCTTC
TRBV29-1	few	TRBJ2-5	.	CSGGAPQETQYF	TGCAGCGGGGGGGCTCCGCAAGAGACCCAGTACTTC
TRBV25-1	few	TRBJ1-1	.	CASSEGHRANTEAFF	TGTGCCAGCAGTGAGGGGCACAGGGCGAACACTGAAGCTTTCTTT
TRBV7-3	many	TRBJ2-2	TRBD2	CASSTRLAGFGGELFF	TGTGCCAGCAGCACCCGACTAGCGGGATTTGGCGGGGAGCTGTTTTTT
TRBV29-1	few	TRBJ2-1	.	CSVESWANNEQFF	TGCAGCGTTGAAAGCTGGGCCAACAATGAGCAGTTCTTC
TRBV7-9	.	TRBJ1-1	.	CASSQSTNTEAFF	TGTGCCAGCAGCCAATCAACAAACACTGAAGCTTTCTTT
TRBV30	many	TRBJ2-5	TRBD2	CAWSVGGSETQYF	TGTGCCTGGAGTGTAGGCGGGAGTGAGACCCAGTACTTC
TRBV7-9	few	TRBJ2-3	TRBD2	CASSIRLAGPNPRQDTQYF	TGTGCCAGCAGCATCAGACTAGCGGGACCCAACCCTAGACAGGATACGCAGTATTTT
TRBV5-1	many	TRBJ2-7	.	CASSLAAISYEQYF	TGCGCCAGCAGCTTGGCTGCAATCTCCTACGAGCAGTACTTC
TRBV9	.	TRBJ2-1	.	CASSGGGDSTYNEQFF	TGTGCCAGCAGCGGGGGTGGGGACTCCACCTACAATGAGCAGTTCTTC
TRBV10-3	many	TRBJ2-7	.	CAISVDSYEQYF	TGTGCCATCAGTGTCGACTCCTACGAGCAGTACTTC
TRBV6-1	.	TRBJ2-1	TRBD1	CASSAIWTGRNEQFF	TGTGCCAGCAGTGCTATCTGGACAGGGAGGAATGAGCAGTTCTTC
TRBV12-5	few	TRBJ2-1	TRBD2	CASGAGLAGENEQFF	TGTGCTAGTGGCGCCGGACTAGCGGGAGAGAATGAGCAGTTCTTC
TRBV20-1	.	TRBJ2-1	TRBD2	CSGGSGMPYNEQFF	TGCAGTGGGGGTAGCGGGATGCCCTACAATGAGCAGTTCTTC
TRBV20-1	once	TRBJ1-6	TRBD1	CSATSTGVNSPLHF	TGCAGTGCCACCTCGACAGGGGTAAATTCACCCCTCCACTTT
TRBV27	.	TRBJ1-2	.	CASSNVHKAWGYTF	TGTGCCAGCAGTAACGTCCACAAGGCGTGGGGCTACACCTTC
TRBV27	.	TRBJ1-5	TRBD1	CASSDRDRGVSNQPQHF	TGTGCCAGCAGTGACCGGGACAGGGGGGTTAGCAATCAGCCCCAGCATTTT
TRBV3-1	few	TRBJ1-6	.	CARGALGPTDYSPLHF	TGTGCTCGAGGGGCCTTAGGGCCCACAGATTATTCACCCCTCCACTTT
TRBV28	many	TRBJ2-1	.	CASSLFQPRQKGYNEQFF	TGTGCCAGCAGTTTATTCCAACCCCGACAGAAGGGGTACAATGAGCAGTTCTTC
TRBV12-3/TRBV12-4	few	TRBJ2-1	.	CASHHRRRSYNEQFF	TGTGCCAGCCACCACAGGCGACGCTCCTACAATGAGCAGTTCTTC
TRBV30	many	TRBJ1-1	.	CAWNSGFGNTEAFF	TGTGCCTGGAACTCGGGTTTCGGGAACACTGAAGCTTTCTTT
TRBV7-3	.	TRBJ2-5	TRBD1	CASQKSGQGGETQYF	TGTGCCAGCCAAAAATCGGGACAGGGTGGGGAGACCCAGTACTTC
TRBV3-1	few	TRBJ1-4	.	CASSQDSGRINEKLFF	TGTGCCAGCAGCCAAGATTCGGGGAGAATTAATGAAAAACTGTTTTTT
TRBV7-9	.	TRBJ1-1	TRBD1	CASSPSLDRANTEAFF	TGTGCCAGCAGCCCATCCCTTGACAGGGCGAACACTGAAGCTTTCTTT
TRBV6-6	many	TRBJ2-7	.	CASSYVVGGSSEQYF	TGTGCCAGCAGTTACGTGGTAGGAGGGTCGAGCGAGCAGTACTTC
TRBV7-9	many	TRBJ2-3	TRBD1	CASSSVTGARTDTQYF	TGTGCCAGCAGCTCCGTGACAGGGGCCCGCACAGATACGCAGTATTTT
TRBV27	few	TRBJ1-2	.	CASSFREGGNYGYTF	TGTGCCAGCAGTTTCCGGGAGGGGGGCAACTATGGCTACACCTTC